This TCR beta chain was recorded in a study of glioma-infiltrating T cells. Study details: Before surgery, glioma patients received dexamethasone for at most six days.

This CDR3 is 12 amino acids long. Looked up from germline, CDR1 is SNHLY and CDR2 is FYNNEI. Trimming shortened V by 10 bases and J by 5 bases, and 15 bases separated the two germline ends. With respect to this clonotype: Its cognate antigen is unknown.

Regarding the study as a whole: Shared blood CDR3 signature motifs marked patients with low tissue-blood divergence.

Amplification of TCR alpha and beta CDR3 regions from RNA used iRepertoire nested multiplex PCR. Input was 100-400 ng of tissue mRNA or PBMC total RNA. TCRdb reanalysed the multiplex PCR reads using MiXCR and keeps one entry per CDR3 protein. Of 300,000 to 450,000 distinct CDR3 sequences listed, approximately 42% are singletons. This sequence was found in a human donor with low-grade glioma or glioblastoma, undergoing nonglioma brain surgery, or in good health (not recorded which). The chain couples TRBV2 to TRBJ2-7, with D possibly matching TRBD1 (5 bases). Sequencing was carried out using glioma tissue, nonneoplastic brain tissue, or PBMCs (not recorded which). The CDR3 is CATRLGADEQYF. CDR3 in DNA: TGTGCCACCAGGCTAGGGGCCGACGAGCAGTACTTC.